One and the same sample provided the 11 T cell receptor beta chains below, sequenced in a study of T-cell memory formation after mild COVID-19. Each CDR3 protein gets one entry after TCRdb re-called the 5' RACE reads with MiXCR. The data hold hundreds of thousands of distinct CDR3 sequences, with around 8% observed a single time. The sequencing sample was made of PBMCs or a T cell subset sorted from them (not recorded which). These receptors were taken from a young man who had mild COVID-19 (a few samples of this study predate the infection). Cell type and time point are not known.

As DNA, the CDR3 is TGTGCCAGCAGCGCCAGGGTACGGGATACCCAGTACTTC. Encoded protein: CASSARVRDTQYF. This rearrangement joins TRBV7-2 to TRBJ2-5; perhaps D is TRBD1 or TRBD2 (5 bases each). The V gene lost 5 bases and the J gene lost 8 bases, with 15 bases spanning the gap. Germline V CDR1 and CDR2: SGHTA, FQGNSA. The CDR3 spans 13 residues.

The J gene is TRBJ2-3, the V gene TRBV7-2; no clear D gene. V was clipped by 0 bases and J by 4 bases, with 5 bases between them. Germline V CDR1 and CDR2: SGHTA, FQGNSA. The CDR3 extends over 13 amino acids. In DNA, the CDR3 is TGTGCCAGCAGCTTAGCTCTAGCAGATACGCAGTATTTT. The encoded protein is CASSLALADTQYF.

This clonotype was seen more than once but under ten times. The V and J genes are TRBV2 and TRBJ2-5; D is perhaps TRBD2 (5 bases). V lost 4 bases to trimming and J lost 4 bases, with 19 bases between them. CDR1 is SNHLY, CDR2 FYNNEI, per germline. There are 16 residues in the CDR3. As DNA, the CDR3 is TGTGCCAGCAGTGCCCCGCCCCTGAGGGAAGGAGAGACCCAGTACTTC. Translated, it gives CASSAPPLREGETQYF.

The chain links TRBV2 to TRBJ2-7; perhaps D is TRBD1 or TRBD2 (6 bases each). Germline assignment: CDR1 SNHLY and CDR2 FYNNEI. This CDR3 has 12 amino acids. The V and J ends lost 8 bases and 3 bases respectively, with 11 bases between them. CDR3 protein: CASRGTLYEQYV. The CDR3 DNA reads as TGTGCCAGCCGGGGGACACTCTACGAGCAGTACGTC.

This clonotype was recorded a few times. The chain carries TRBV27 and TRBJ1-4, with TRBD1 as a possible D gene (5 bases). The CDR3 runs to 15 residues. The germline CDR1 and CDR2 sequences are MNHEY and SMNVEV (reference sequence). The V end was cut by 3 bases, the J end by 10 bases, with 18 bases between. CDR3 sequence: CASSLEGVTRGKLFF. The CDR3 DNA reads TGTGCCAGCAGTTTGGAAGGGGTTACTCGAGGAAAACTGTTTTTT.

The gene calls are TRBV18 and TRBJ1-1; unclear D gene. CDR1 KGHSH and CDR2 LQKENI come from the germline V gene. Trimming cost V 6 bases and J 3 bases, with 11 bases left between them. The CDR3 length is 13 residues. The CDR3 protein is CASSGSADTEAFF. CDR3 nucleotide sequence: TGTGCCAGCTCGGGTTCGGCAGACACTGAAGCTTTCTTT.

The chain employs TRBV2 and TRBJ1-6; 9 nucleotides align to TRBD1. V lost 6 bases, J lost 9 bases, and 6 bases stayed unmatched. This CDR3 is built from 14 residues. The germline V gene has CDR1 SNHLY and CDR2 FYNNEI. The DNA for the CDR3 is TGTGCCAGCAGACTCGGACAGGGGAGTTCACCCCTCCACTTT. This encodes CASRLGQGSSPLHF.

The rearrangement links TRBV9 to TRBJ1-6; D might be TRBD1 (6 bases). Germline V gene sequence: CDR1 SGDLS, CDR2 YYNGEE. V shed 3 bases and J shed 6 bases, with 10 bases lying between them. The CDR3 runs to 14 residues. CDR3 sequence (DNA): TGTGCCAGCAGCGGAGACAGGTTTAATTCACCCCTCCACTTT. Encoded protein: CASSGDRFNSPLHF.

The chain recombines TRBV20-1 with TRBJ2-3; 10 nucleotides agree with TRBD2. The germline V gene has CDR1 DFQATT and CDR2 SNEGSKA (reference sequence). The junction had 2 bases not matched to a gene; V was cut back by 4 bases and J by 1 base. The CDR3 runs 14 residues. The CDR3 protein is CSAKSGGGTDTQYF. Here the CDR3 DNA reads TGCAGTGCTAAGAGCGGGGGGGGCACAGATACGCAGTATTTT.

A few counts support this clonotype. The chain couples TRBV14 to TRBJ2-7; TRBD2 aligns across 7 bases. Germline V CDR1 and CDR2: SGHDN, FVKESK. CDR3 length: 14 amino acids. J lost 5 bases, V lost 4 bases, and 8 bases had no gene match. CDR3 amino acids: CASSPLGGINEQYF. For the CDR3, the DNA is TGTGCCAGCAGCCCGTTGGGAGGGATTAACGAGCAGTACTTC.

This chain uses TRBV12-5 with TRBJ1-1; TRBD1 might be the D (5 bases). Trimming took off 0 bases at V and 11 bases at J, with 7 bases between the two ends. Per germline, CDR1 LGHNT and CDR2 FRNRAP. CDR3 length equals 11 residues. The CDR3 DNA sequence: TGTGCTAGTGGTTTGGTGGGGGAGGCTTTCTTT. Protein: CASGLVGEAFF.